This TCR beta chain was sequenced during a study of blood T cell repertoires in COVID-19. Study in general: Italy, Spain and the United States were the sources of the convalescent and acute COVID-19 samples.

The count of this clone is one. Study processing details: Amplification of reference gene primers was used by the study to estimate nucleated cell counts. The table came from immunoSEQ multiplex PCR; TCRdb's copy has only in-frame clones and leaves some out. V, J and clone size reflect that table, while D and trimming were determined from the DNA. This sample has 70,000 to 90,000 clones, with under 85% found just once. Between the trimmed V and J ends, which lost 0 bases and 2 bases, there was a span of 7 bases. Germline assignment: CDR1 LGHNA and CDR2 YNFKEQ. The CDR3 has 14 residues. This chain uses TRBV4-2 with TRBJ2-5, with a possible D match to TRBD2 (5 bases). Material for sequencing was peripheral blood. This TCR was sampled from a man aged 70-80 years with acute or convalescent COVID-19. The CDR3 DNA sequence: TGTGCCAGCAGCCAAGATTCGGGGCAAGAGACCCAGTACTTC. Encoded protein: CASSQDSGQETQYF.